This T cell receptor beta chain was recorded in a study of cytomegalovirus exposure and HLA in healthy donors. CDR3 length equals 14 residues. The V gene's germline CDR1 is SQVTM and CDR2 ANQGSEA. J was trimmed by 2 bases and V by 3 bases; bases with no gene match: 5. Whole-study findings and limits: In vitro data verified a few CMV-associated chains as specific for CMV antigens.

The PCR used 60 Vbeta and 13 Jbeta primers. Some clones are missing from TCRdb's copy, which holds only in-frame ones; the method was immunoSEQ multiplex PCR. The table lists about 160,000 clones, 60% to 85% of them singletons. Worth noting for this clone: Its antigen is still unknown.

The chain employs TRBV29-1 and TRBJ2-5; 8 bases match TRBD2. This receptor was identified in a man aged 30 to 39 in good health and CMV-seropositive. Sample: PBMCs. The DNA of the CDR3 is TGCAGCGTTGAGGTAGCGGGGCTTCAAGAGACCCAGTACTTC. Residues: CSVEVAGLQETQYF.